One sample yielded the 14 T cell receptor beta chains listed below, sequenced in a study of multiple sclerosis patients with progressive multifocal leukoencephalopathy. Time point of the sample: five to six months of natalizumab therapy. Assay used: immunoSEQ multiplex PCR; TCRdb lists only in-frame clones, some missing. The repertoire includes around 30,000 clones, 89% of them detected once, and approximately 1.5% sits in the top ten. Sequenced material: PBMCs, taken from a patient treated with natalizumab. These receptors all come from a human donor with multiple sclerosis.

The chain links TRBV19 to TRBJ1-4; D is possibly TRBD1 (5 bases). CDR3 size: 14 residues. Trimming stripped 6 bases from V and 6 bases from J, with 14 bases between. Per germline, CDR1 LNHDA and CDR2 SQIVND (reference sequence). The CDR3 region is CASRPGRLDEKLFF. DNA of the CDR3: TGTGCCAGTAGACCGGGACGACTAGATGAAAAACTGTTTTTT.

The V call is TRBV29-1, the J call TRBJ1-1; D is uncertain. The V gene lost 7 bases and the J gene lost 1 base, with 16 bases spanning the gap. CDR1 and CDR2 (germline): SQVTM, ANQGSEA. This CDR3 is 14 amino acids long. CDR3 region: CSAKRADTNTEAFF. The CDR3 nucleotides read TGCAGCGCCAAAAGGGCCGACACGAACACTGAAGCTTTCTTT.

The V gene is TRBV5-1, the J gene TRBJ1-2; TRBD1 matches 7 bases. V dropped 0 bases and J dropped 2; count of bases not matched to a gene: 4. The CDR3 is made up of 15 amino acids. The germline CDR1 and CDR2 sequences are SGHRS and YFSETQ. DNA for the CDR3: TGCGCCAGCAGCTTGGCCGGGACAGCCAACTATGGCTACACCTTC. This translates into CASSLAGTANYGYTF.

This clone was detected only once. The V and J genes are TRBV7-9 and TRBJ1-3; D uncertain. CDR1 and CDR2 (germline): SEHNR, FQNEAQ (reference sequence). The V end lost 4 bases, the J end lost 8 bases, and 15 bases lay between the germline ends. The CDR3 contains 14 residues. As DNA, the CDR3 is TGTGCCAGCAGCTCAGCCCACCCCAGAGACACCATATATTTT. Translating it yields CASSSAHPRDTIYF.

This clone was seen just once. CDR3 DNA: TGTGCCAGTGTCCCCACTACCGGATACAATGAGCAGTTCTTC. Translating gives CASVPTTGYNEQFF. V is TRBV19 and J is TRBJ2-1; unclear D gene. Trimming removed 8 bases from V and 4 bases from J, with 15 bases in between. The CDR3 totals 14 residues. Per germline, CDR1 LNHDA and CDR2 SQIVND (reference sequence).

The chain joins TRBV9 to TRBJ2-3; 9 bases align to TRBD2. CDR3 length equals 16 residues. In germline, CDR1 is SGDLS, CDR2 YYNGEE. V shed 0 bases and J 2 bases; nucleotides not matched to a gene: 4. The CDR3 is CASSVVSSGITDTQYF. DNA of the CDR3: TGTGCCAGCAGCGTAGTATCTAGCGGGATCACAGATACGCAGTATTTT.

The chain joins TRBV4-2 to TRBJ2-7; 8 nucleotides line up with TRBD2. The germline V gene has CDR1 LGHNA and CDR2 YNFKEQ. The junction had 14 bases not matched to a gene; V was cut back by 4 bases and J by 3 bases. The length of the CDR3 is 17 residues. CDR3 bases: TGTGCCAGCAGCCTCACACCCCAGCGGGAGAGAGGCTACGAGCAGTACTTC. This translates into CASSLTPQRERGYEQYF.

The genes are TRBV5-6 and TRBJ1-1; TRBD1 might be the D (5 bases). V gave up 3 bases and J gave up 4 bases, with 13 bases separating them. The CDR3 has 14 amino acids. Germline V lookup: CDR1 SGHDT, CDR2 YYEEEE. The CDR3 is CASSSAGRGTEAFF. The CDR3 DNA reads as TGTGCCAGCAGCTCCGCCGGGAGGGGCACTGAAGCTTTCTTT.

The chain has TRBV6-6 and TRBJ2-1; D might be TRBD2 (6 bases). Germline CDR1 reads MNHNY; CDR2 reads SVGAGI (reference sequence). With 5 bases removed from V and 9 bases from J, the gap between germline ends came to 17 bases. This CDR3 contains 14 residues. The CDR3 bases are TGTGCCAGCAGTCGAACTAATGGGGGGTCTGAGCAGTTCTTC. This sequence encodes CASSRTNGGSEQFF.

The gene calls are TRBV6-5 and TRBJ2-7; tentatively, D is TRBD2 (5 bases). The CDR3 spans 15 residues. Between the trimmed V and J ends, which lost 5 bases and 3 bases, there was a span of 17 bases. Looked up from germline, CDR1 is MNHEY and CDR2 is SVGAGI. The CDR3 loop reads CASSTLVRKHYEQYF. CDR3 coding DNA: TGTGCCAGCAGTACACTAGTGAGAAAACACTACGAGCAGTACTTC.

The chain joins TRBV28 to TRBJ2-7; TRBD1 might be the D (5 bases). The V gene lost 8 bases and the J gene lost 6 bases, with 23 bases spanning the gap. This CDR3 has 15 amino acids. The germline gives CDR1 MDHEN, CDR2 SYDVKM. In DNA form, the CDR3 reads TGTGCCAGCGGACACGCATCAGGCTTCCCGCCCGAGCAGTACTTC. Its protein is CASGHASGFPPEQYF.

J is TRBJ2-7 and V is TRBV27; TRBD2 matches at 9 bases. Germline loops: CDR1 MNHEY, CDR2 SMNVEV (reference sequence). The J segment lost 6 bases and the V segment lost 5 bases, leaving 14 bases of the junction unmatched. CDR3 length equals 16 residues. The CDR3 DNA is TGTGCCAGCAGTACCCTAGCGGGAAATGGTCTCGTCGAGCAGTACTTC. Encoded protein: CASSTLAGNGLVEQYF.

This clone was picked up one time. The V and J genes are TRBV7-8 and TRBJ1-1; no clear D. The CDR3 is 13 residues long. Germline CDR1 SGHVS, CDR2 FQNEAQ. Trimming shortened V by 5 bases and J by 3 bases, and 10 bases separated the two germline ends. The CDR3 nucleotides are TGTGCCAGCAGCAGAGAGAGGGACACTGAAGCTTTCTTT. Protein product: CASSRERDTEAFF.

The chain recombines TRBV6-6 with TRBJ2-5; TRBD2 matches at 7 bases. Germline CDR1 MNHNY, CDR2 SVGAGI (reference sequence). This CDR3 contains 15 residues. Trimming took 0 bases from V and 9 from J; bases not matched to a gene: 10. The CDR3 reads CASSYSVGGGGPQYF. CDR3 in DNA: TGTGCCAGCAGTTACTCGGTTGGGGGGGGTGGGCCCCAGTACTTC.